These 16 T cell receptor beta chains were sequenced from one sample in a study of blood T cell repertoires in COVID-19. Some clones are missing from TCRdb's copy, which holds only in-frame ones; the method was immunoSEQ multiplex PCR. This table holds 320,000 or so clones, more than 85% found once. Sequenced: PBMCs or T cells enriched from blood (not recorded which). The receptors here all came from a woman aged 25 to 39 who had recovered from COVID-19.

CDR3: CASSLASGGTDTQYF. As DNA, the CDR3 is TGCGCCAGCAGCTTGGCTAGCGGGGGCACAGATACGCAGTATTTT. The chain employs TRBV5-1 and TRBJ2-3, with 9 bases aligning to TRBD2. Germline V CDR1 and CDR2: SGHRS, YFSETQ. The CDR3 loop spans 15 amino acids. The trim removed 0 bases at V and 1 base at J, leaving 0 bases unmatched.

The DNA for the CDR3 is TGTGCCAGCAGTTTAGGGCACAGGGGGCGCCTCTACAATGAGCAGTTCTTC. Its translation: CASSLGHRGRLYNEQFF. The chain links TRBV27 to TRBJ2-1; 9 bases align to TRBD1. Trimming removed 2 bases from V and 3 bases from J; junction bases left unmatched: 8. The CDR3 loop spans 17 amino acids. Germline CDR1 and CDR2: MNHEY and SMNVEV (reference sequence).

The J gene is TRBJ2-1, the V gene TRBV28, with D possibly matching TRBD2 (5 bases). In germline, CDR1 is MDHEN, CDR2 SYDVKM. This CDR3 region has 15 residues. With 0 bases removed from V and 5 bases from J, the gap between germline ends came to 11 bases. CDR3 amino acids: CASSLWSRGNNEQFF. DNA for the CDR3: TGTGCCAGCAGTTTATGGTCCCGGGGAAACAATGAGCAGTTCTTC.

The chain employs TRBV7-6 and TRBJ1-2, with TRBD1 matching over 11 bases. Trimming at V came to 7 bases and at J to 8 bases, leaving 18 bases not matched to a gene. The CDR3 is 17 amino acids. Germline loops: CDR1 SGHVS, CDR2 FNYEAQ. In DNA form, the CDR3 reads TGTGCCAGCACCCCATCCCCCTTGGGACAGGGGGTTGTCGGCTACACCTTC. This codes for CASTPSPLGQGVVGYTF.

V gene TRBV6-5 combines with J gene TRBJ1-1; D possibly corresponds to TRBD1 (5 bases). Per germline, CDR1 MNHEY and CDR2 SVGAGI. The CDR3 extends over 15 amino acids. The V end lost 8 bases, the J end lost 1 base, and 17 bases lay between the germline ends. CDR3 loop: CASLGSGPSNTEAFF. The CDR3 DNA reads TGTGCCAGCCTTGGGTCAGGGCCTTCGAACACTGAAGCTTTCTTT.

This chain links TRBV29-1 with TRBJ2-5; D not certain. V gave up 1 base and J gave up 3 bases, with 9 bases separating them. The CDR3 runs 13 residues. Germline V lookup: CDR1 SQVTM, CDR2 ANQGSEA. CDR3 DNA sequence: TGCAGCGTTGAAGCCGAGCCCAAAGAGACCCAGTACTTC. Its translation is CSVEAEPKETQYF.

This rearrangement joins TRBV3-1 (or the pseudogene TRBV3-2) to TRBJ2-2; D perhaps matches TRBD2 (6 bases). This CDR3 is built from 16 residues. Trimming left V 4 bases short and J 0 bases short, with 12 bases between. Germline lookup yields CDR1 LGHDT and CDR2 YNNKEL (reference sequence). The CDR3 reads CASSLPGGSNTGELFF. The CDR3 DNA reads TGTGCCAGCAGCCTGCCTGGGGGGTCGAACACCGGGGAGCTGTTTTTT.

This clone appeared many times. The genes are TRBV10-1 and TRBJ2-2; D call uncertain. In germline, CDR1 is WNHNN, CDR2 SYGVQD (reference sequence). The V gene lost 4 bases and the J gene lost 5 bases, with 8 bases spanning the gap. This CDR3 comprises 13 residues. Here the CDR3 reads CASSAAWTGELFF. For the CDR3, the DNA is TGCGCCAGCAGTGCCGCGTGGACCGGGGAGCTGTTTTTT.

This clone was detected only once. The chain has TRBV2 and TRBJ1-5, with D perhaps matching TRBD1 (6 bases). The germline gives CDR1 SNHLY, CDR2 FYNNEI. This CDR3 has 14 amino acids. Trimming took off 6 bases at V and 3 bases at J, with 12 bases between the two ends. The DNA of the CDR3 is TGTGCCAGCAGACCCACAGGGATCAATCAGCCCCAGCATTTT. As protein: CASRPTGINQPQHF.

This sequence joins TRBV27 and TRBJ1-1; 10 positions match TRBD1. Germline V gene sequence: CDR1 MNHEY, CDR2 SMNVEV (reference sequence). The length of the CDR3 is 16 residues. After removal of 2 bases from V and 4 bases from J, the junction contained 7 bases not matched to a gene. CDR3 DNA: TGTGCCAGCAGTTTACGAGCCGGGACAGGGGCCACTGAAGCTTTCTTT. Translating it yields CASSLRAGTGATEAFF.

Only one count was recorded for this clone. The V gene is TRBV27, the J gene TRBJ1-5, with a possible D match to TRBD1 (5 bases). The CDR3 contains 12 residues. CDR1 MNHEY and CDR2 SMNVEV come from the germline V gene (reference sequence). Trimming pared 2 bases from V and 9 bases from J, leaving 8 bases between. CDR3 residues: CASSLVGRPQHF. For the CDR3, the DNA is TGTGCCAGCAGTTTAGTGGGGCGGCCCCAGCATTTT.

This sequence joins TRBV28 and TRBJ2-3, with TRBD2 identical over 11 bases. Unmatched junction bases numbered 2, after V lost 2 bases and J lost 4 bases. Germline values: CDR1 MDHEN, CDR2 SYDVKM. The CDR3 sequence is 15 residues long. As DNA, the CDR3 is TGTGCCAGCAGTTTAGTAGCGGGGGGGTCAGATACGCAGTATTTT. The encoded protein is CASSLVAGGSDTQYF. Based on the CDR3 plus reference TRBV28 and TRBJ2-3, the full variable domain is DVKVTQSSRYLVKRTGEKVFLECVQDMDHENMFWYRQDPGLGLRLIYFSYDVKMKEKGDIPEGYSVSREKKERFSLILESASTNQTSMYLCASSLVAGGSDTQYFGPGTRLTVL.

The chain recombines TRBV7-2 with TRBJ2-7; 9 positions match TRBD1. Germline CDR1 and CDR2: SGHTA and FQGNSA. The V gene end was trimmed by 4 bases and the J gene end by 6 bases; junction bases not matched to a gene: 7. The CDR3 runs 14 residues. The CDR3 sequence: CASSSSGTGIEQYF. For the CDR3, the DNA is TGTGCCAGCAGCTCATCCGGGACAGGGATCGAGCAGTACTTC. The complete variable domain, with remaining parts taken from reference TRBV7-2 and TRBJ2-7, reads GAGVSQSPSNKVTEKGKDVELRCDPISGHTALYWYRQSLGQGLEFLIYFQGNSAPDKSGLPSDRFSAERTGGSVSTLTIQRTQQEDSAVYLCASSSSGTGIEQYFGPGTRLTVT.

The gene calls are TRBV29-1 and TRBJ2-1; D ambiguous. The CDR3 is 12 residues long. V was clipped by 4 bases and J by 6 bases, with 10 bases between them. Germline CDR1 is SQVTM and CDR2 is ANQGSEA. This CDR3 is CSVGGSFNEQFF. In DNA form, the CDR3 reads TGCAGCGTTGGTGGCAGTTTCAATGAGCAGTTCTTC.

This chain joins TRBV5-3 and TRBJ2-7; 10 positions agree with TRBD2. TRBV5-3 is treated as an ORF (open reading frame) with a function not yet certain. This CDR3 has 15 amino acids. Trimming at V came to 8 bases and at J to 0 bases, leaving 8 bases not matched to a gene. The DNA of the CDR3 is TGTGCCAGGCTGGATAGCGGGGGGCTCTCCTACGAGCAGTACTTC. This sequence encodes CARLDSGGLSYEQYF.

This clone was seen only a few times. This rearrangement joins TRBV12-5 to TRBJ2-3, with 9 bases aligning to TRBD2. With 5 bases clipped from V and 3 bases from J, the junction kept 6 bases outside the gene matches. The CDR3 has 15 residues. Germline CDR1 reads LGHNT; CDR2 reads FRNRAP. As DNA, the CDR3 is TGTGCTAGTGGTGCTAGCGGGGAGGGGACAGATACGCAGTATTTT. Its protein is CASGASGEGTDTQYF. Full variable domain (missing parts from reference TRBV12-5 and TRBJ2-3): DARVTQTPRHKVTEMGQEVTMRCQPILGHNTVFWYRQTMMQGLELLAYFRNRAPLDDSGMPKDRFSAEMPDATLATLKIQPSEPRDSAVYFCASGASGEGTDTQYFGPGTRLTVL.